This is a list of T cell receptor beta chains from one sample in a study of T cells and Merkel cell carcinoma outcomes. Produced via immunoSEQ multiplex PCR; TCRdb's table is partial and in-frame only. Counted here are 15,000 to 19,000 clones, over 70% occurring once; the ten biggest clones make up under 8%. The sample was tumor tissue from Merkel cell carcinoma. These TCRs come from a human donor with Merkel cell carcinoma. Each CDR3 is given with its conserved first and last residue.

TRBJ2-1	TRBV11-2	CASSEVGGVSYNEQFF
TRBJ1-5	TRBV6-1	CASSEEGYQPQHF
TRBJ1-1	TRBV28	CASSLRGNTEAFF
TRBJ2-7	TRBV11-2	CASSFSALSYEQYF
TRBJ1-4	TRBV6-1	CASGPGQPSRLFF
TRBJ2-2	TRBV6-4	CASSLGLAGPWELFF
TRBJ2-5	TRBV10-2	CTSNLLAKQETQYF
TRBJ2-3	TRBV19	CASSRPSWGDTQYF
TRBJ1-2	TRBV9	CASSVGDPGTLYGYTF
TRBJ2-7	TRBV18	CASSNRAGGQSYEQYF
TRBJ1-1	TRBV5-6	CASSHGTRTSRDTEAFF
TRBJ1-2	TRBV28	CASSAGQGAYGYTF
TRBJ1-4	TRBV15	CATKEDTINEKLFF
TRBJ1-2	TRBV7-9	CASSLNTNYGYTF
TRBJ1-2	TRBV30	CAWTGSRTGIYGYTF
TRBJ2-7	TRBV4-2	CASSQESGGGYSYEQYF
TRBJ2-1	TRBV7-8	CASSLFRGQSSYNEQFF
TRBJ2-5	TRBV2	CASSTNGLRGETQYF
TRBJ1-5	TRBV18	CASSDQGQPQHF
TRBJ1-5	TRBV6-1	CASMDRGTPQHF
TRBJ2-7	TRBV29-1	CSVGSGAGSEQYF
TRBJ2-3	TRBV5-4	CASSSGTSGGANTQYF
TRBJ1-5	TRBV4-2	CASSQVPPDQPQHF
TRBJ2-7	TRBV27	CASSVTLGLYEQYF
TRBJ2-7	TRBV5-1	CASSLGDPTYEQYF
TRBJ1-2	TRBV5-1	CATAPGGNTYGYTF
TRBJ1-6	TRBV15	CATSRRTGDNSPLHF
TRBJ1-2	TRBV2	CASSDDLSPPGAIGYTF
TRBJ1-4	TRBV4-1	CASSERQGGITNEKLFF
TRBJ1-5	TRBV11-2	CASSQGTGGNQPQHF
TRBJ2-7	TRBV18	CASSPSHQSSYEQYF
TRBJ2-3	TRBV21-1	CASSKAQGVPPTDTQYF
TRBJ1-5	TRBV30	CAWSVVGPGQPQHF
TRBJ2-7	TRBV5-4	CASSLVGRRHEQYF
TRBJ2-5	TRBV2	CASSAGTGALKTQYF
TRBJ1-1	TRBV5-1	CASSWDKPNTEAFF
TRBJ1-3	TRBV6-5	CASSSPGQGRNTIYF
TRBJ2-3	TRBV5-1	CASSPTGGRGDTQYF
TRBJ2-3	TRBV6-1	CASRERGGFTDTQYF
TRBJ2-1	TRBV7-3	CASSLIGTPGQGLNEQFF
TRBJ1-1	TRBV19	CASSIGKNTEAFF
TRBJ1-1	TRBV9	CASSRAPNTEAFF
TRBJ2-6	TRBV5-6	CASSPDRPGGANVLTF
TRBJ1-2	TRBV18	CASSPGGQGNYGYTF
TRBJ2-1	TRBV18	CASSRWTSGSNNGQFF
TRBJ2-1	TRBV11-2	CASSLQREASYNEQFF
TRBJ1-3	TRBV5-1	CASSLDTSSGNTIYF
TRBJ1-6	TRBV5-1	CASSLVGVLLNSPLHF
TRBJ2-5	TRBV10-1	CASGGQNQETQYF
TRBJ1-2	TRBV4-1	CASSQAGPQGYGYTF
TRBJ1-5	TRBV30	CAWSGGGNQPQHF
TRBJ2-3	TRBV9	CASSVVGGGGGTDTQYF
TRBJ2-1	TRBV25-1	CASSDQHTLYNEQFF
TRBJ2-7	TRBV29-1	CSVEARLAGNYEQYF